These T cell receptor beta chains were read from a single sample in a study of T cells in Graves' hyperthyroidism and ophthalmopathy. In TCRdb, the multiplex PCR reads were re-called with MiXCR into one record per CDR3 protein. The table lists a few hundred thousand distinct CDR3 sequences, 15% of them singletons. Sequencing used blood. The receptors shown here come from a woman aged 55-70 years with Graves' ophthalmopathy. CDR3s include the opening cysteine and the closing phenylalanine or tryptophan. A D gene is named only where the DNA matches it firmly. Clone size is not always given. Where it is, it says once, few, many or a class for expanded clones.

j_call d_call v_call clone_size cdr3_aa cdr3_nt
TRBJ2-7 - TRBV27 few CASSQRTALVNEQYF TGTGCCAGCAGTCAACGGACCGCCCTTGTGAATGAGCAGTACTTC
TRBJ2-1 TRBD2 TRBV6-1 many CASRPSGASSYNEQFF TGTGCCAGCAGACCTAGCGGGGCAAGCTCCTACAATGAGCAGTTCTTC
TRBJ1-4 - TRBV15 - CATSPDLGEKLFF TGTGCCACCAGCCCAGATCTGGGGGAAAAACTGTTTTTT
TRBJ2-1 - TRBV6-1 few CASSPAPDYEQFF TGTGCCAGCAGCCCCGCACCCGACTATGAGCAGTTCTTC
TRBJ2-5 TRBD2 TRBV5-1 - CASSLGPSGEGETQYF TGCGCCAGCAGCTTGGGCCCTAGCGGGGAGGGAGAGACCCAGTACTTC
TRBJ1-4 TRBD1 TRBV30 many CAWRTGNEKLFF TGTGCCTGGAGGACAGGGAATGAAAAACTGTTTTTT
TRBJ1-1 - TRBV3-1 many CASSQGGRNTEAFF TGTGCCAGCAGCCAAGGAGGGAGGAACACTGAAGCTTTCTTT
TRBJ2-2 - TRBV10-3 - CAIIKPATGELFF TGTGCCATCATCAAACCTGCCACCGGGGAGCTGTTTTTT
TRBJ2-7 - TRBV2 many CASSFGSYEQYF TGTGCCAGCAGTTTTGGTTCCTACGAGCAGTACTTC
TRBJ2-5 - TRBV7-8 many CASSARTAQETQYF TGTGCCAGCAGCGCCAGGACGGCACAAGAGACCCAGTACTTC
TRBJ2-3 TRBD2 TRBV7-3 many CASSPGGRDPDTQYF TGTGCCAGCAGCCCGGGGGGGCGGGATCCAGATACGCAGTATTTT
TRBJ1-1 - TRBV28 many CASSKVPREAFF TGTGCCAGCAGTAAGGTACCGAGGGAAGCTTTCTTT
TRBJ2-5 TRBD1 TRBV5-4 - CASSRPTGGEETQYF TGTGCCAGCAGCCGCCCCACAGGGGGCGAGGAGACCCAGTACTTC
TRBJ2-5 - TRBV12-3/TRBV12-4 - CASSLSGGKTQYF TGTGCCAGCAGTTTATCTGGGGGAAAGACCCAGTACTTC
TRBJ2-3 TRBD2 TRBV5-1 few CASSARGEGTQYF TGCGCCAGCAGCGCGCGAGGGGAGGGTACGCAGTATTTT
TRBJ1-5 - TRBV28 many CASSLTLGAGTGNQPQHF TGTGCCAGCAGTTTAACTCTGGGAGCAGGGACGGGCAATCAGCCCCAGCATTTT
TRBJ2-1 TRBD2 TRBV19 few CASSISGNYNEQFF TGTGCCAGTAGTATTAGCGGGAACTACAATGAGCAGTTCTTC
TRBJ2-5 - TRBV11-2 many CASRPTREETQYF TGTGCCAGCAGACCCACGAGGGAAGAGACCCAGTACTTC
TRBJ2-7 TRBD2 TRBV3-1 many CASSPSGRGYEQYF TGTGCCAGCAGCCCTAGCGGGAGGGGATACGAGCAGTACTTC
TRBJ1-5 TRBD1 TRBV18 many CASSPTGGERQPQHF TGTGCCAGCTCGCCCACAGGGGGTGAAAGGCAGCCCCAGCATTTT
TRBJ1-2 TRBD1 TRBV3-1 many CASSWDRRHYGYTF TGTGCCAGCAGCTGGGACAGGAGGCACTATGGCTACACCTTC
TRBJ2-6 - TRBV12-3/TRBV12-4 many CASSLGFGGANVLTF TGTGCCAGCAGTTTAGGGTTTGGGGGGGCCAACGTCCTGACTTTC
TRBJ2-1 TRBD2 TRBV29-1 - CSVPGTSGDYNEQFF TGCAGCGTCCCCGGGACTAGCGGGGACTACAATGAGCAGTTCTTC
TRBJ2-6 TRBD1 TRBV24-1 few CATSDVTGYGANVLTF TGTGCCACCAGTGATGTGACAGGGTACGGGGCCAACGTCCTGACTTTC
TRBJ1-2 - TRBV6-1 few CASSSTDRSNYGYTF TGTGCCAGCAGTTCTACCGACAGAAGTAACTATGGCTACACCTTC
TRBJ1-1 TRBD1 TRBV28 - CASTGRGVAFF TGTGCCAGCACCGGCAGGGGGGTAGCTTTCTTT
TRBJ2-5 TRBD2 TRBV29-1 - CSVPLAVVGETQYF TGCAGCGTTCCACTAGCGGTAGTGGGGGAGACCCAGTACTTC
TRBJ2-3 - TRBV5-1 many CASSLELRVGTQYF TGCGCCAGCAGCTTGGAACTCCGGGTGGGTACGCAGTATTTT
TRBJ2-3 - TRBV20-1 many CSATSGATDTQYF TGCAGTGCCACGTCCGGGGCCACAGATACGCAGTATTTT
TRBJ2-7 - TRBV20-1 many CSAKFSSYEQYF TGCAGTGCTAAGTTTAGCTCCTACGAGCAGTACTTC
TRBJ2-5 TRBD2 TRBV6-1 many CASRGTSGREETQYF TGTGCCAGCAGGGGGACTAGCGGGAGGGAGGAGACCCAGTACTTC
TRBJ1-2 TRBD1 TRBV5-1 - CASSPIQGDYGYTF TGCGCCAGCAGCCCGATACAGGGGGACTATGGCTACACCTTC
TRBJ2-5 - TRBV3-1 many CASSQATGHRETQYF TGTGCCAGCAGCCAGGCAACGGGTCATCGGGAGACCCAGTACTTC
TRBJ2-5 - TRBV7-2 many CASSLEIMRETQYF TGTGCCAGCAGCTTAGAAATTATGAGGGAGACCCAGTACTTC
TRBJ1-1 - TRBV20-1 many CSAKGGAGTEAFF TGCAGTGCTAAGGGGGGGGCGGGTACTGAAGCTTTCTTT
TRBJ2-7 TRBD2 TRBV24-1 many CATSETGTTYEQYF TGTGCCACCAGTGAAACCGGGACTACGTACGAGCAGTACTTC
TRBJ1-1 - TRBV6-1 many CASSLGAPNTEAFF TGTGCCAGCAGCCTAGGGGCGCCGAACACTGAAGCTTTCTTT
TRBJ1-4 - TRBV30 - CACPATRGGEKLFF TGTGCCTGCCCGGCAACCAGGGGAGGTGAAAAACTGTTTTTT
TRBJ1-6 - TRBV5-1 many CASSLYGENNSPLHF TGCGCCAGCAGCTTGTACGGGGAGAACAATTCACCCCTCCACTTT
TRBJ1-3 - TRBV2 many CASSEGGSSGNTIYF TGTGCCAGCAGTGAAGGTGGGAGCTCTGGAAACACCATATATTTT
TRBJ2-7 - TRBV18 many CASSAQDYEQYF TGTGCCAGCTCAGCTCAGGATTACGAGCAGTACTTC
TRBJ2-5 - TRBV29-1 - CSVVGRYQETQYF TGCAGCGTTGTCGGCAGGTACCAAGAGACCCAGTACTTC